This T cell receptor (beta chain) was captured by sequencing in a study of blood T cell repertoires in COVID-19. CDR1 and CDR2 (germline): SNHLY, FYNNEI. CDR3 size: 17 residues. Losses at the gene ends were 1 base for V and 5 bases for J; bases not matched to a gene: 10. The table came from immunoSEQ multiplex PCR; TCRdb's copy has only in-frame clones and leaves some out. The data hold roughly 100,000 clones, with about nine tenths observed a single time. The chain couples TRBV2 to TRBJ2-3, with TRBD2 matching over 9 bases. Sequenced input: peripheral blood. The receptor's source is a man aged 50 or older with acute or convalescent COVID-19. The CDR3 DNA is TGTGCCAGCAGTGAAGGCACACGCGGGAGGGGGAAAGATACGCAGTATTTT. This codes for CASSEGTRGRGKDTQYF.